One and the same sample provided the 10 T cell receptor beta chains below, sequenced in a study of CD8 T cells in ankylosing spondylitis. TCRdb reanalysed the 5' RACE reads using MiXCR and keeps one entry per CDR3 protein. The table records around 9,100 distinct CDR3 sequences, 5.5% to 6.5% of them present only once. Sample: blood, either unsorted or a sorted T cell fraction (not recorded which). These TCRs come from a female donor with ankylosing spondylitis or in good health (not recorded which).

This clonotype was seen a few times. The chain couples TRBV9 to TRBJ2-7; 10 bases map to TRBD2. CDR1 is SGDLS, CDR2 YYNGEE, per germline. The CDR3 covers 14 residues. V gave up 0 bases and J gave up 6 bases; unmatched junction bases: 3. This CDR3 reads CASSVVAGGREQYF. Written as DNA, the CDR3 is TGTGCCAGCAGCGTAGTAGCGGGGGGTCGCGAGCAGTACTTC.

Relative to its sample, this clonotype is medium-sized. The CDR3 is CASSPFQGANEKLFF. DNA of the CDR3: TGTGCCAGCAGCCCCTTCCAGGGCGCGAATGAAAAACTGTTTTTT. The rearrangement links TRBV9 to TRBJ1-4; TRBD1 might be the D (5 bases). This CDR3 has 15 residues. Trimming took 4 bases from V and 5 from J, leaving 15 bases between them. Germline lookup yields CDR1 SGDLS and CDR2 YYNGEE.

In this sample, this clonotype turned up many times. This sequence joins TRBV9 and TRBJ1-4; D ambiguous. The CDR3 contains 14 residues. Trimming pared 4 bases from V and 5 bases from J, leaving 12 bases between. Germline loops: CDR1 SGDLS, CDR2 YYNGEE. CDR3 protein: CASSPPQRNEKLFF. In nucleotides, the CDR3 is TGTGCCAGCAGCCCCCCCCAGAGGAATGAAAAACTGTTTTTT.

In its sample, this clonotype was seen many times. V gene TRBV9 combines with J gene TRBJ1-1; TRBD1 is a possible D gene (5 bases). The CDR3 is 15 residues long. The ends were cut back, 4 bases at V and 0 bases at J, with 13 bases in the middle. Per the germline V gene, CDR1 is SGDLS and CDR2 is YYNGEE. DNA for the CDR3: TGTGCCAGCAGCCCTAGGACAAACTTGAACACTGAAGCTTTCTTT. Protein product: CASSPRTNLNTEAFF.

This clonotype was counted at least ten times. Written as DNA, the CDR3 is TGTGCCAGCAGCCCACGGACAGGTGTGACCGGGGAGCTGTTTTTT. Translated, it gives CASSPRTGVTGELFF. This chain uses TRBV9 with TRBJ2-2, with 7 bases matching TRBD1. Germline V gives CDR1 SGDLS, CDR2 YYNGEE. The CDR3 consists of 15 residues. V gave up 4 bases and J gave up 5 bases; unmatched junction bases: 8. Filled out from reference TRBV9 and TRBJ2-2, the complete variable domain reads DSGVTQTPKHLITATGQRVTLRCSPRSGDLSVYWYQQSLDQGLQFLIQYYNGEERAKGNILERFSAQQFPDLHSELNLSSLELGDSALYFCASSPRTGVTGELFFGEGSRLTVL.

This clonotype is categorized as medium-sized (0.01 to 0.1%). The genes are TRBV9 and TRBJ2-1; 11 positions agree with TRBD2. From germline, CDR1 is SGDLS and CDR2 YYNGEE. V shed 0 bases and J 4 bases; nucleotides not matched to a gene: 6. The length of the CDR3 is 17 residues. The CDR3 nucleotides are TGTGCCAGCAGCGTAGCTAGCGGGGGGATCTATTACAATGAGCAGTTCTTC. It specifies CASSVASGGIYYNEQFF.

This clonotype was observed at least ten times. The chain employs TRBV9 and TRBJ1-4, with 8 bases lining up with TRBD1. The V gene end was trimmed by 5 bases and the J gene end by 6 bases; junction bases not matched to a gene: 6. From germline, CDR1 is SGDLS and CDR2 YYNGEE. There are 14 residues in the CDR3. CDR3 sequence: CASSTTGEDEKLFF. CDR3 bases: TGTGCCAGCAGTACGACAGGGGAGGATGAAAAACTGTTTTTT.

The sample holds many counts of this clonotype. V usage is TRBV9 and J usage is TRBJ2-5; possible D gene TRBD2, 7 bases. V was clipped by 3 bases and J by 5 bases, with 14 bases between them. The V gene's germline CDR1 is SGDLS and CDR2 YYNGEE. The CDR3 sequence is 14 residues long. Written as DNA, the CDR3 is TGTGCCAGCAGCGGGCGGGGGACACGTGAGACCCAGTACTTC. It translates to CASSGRGTRETQYF.

This clonotype was observed many times. This rearrangement joins TRBV9 to TRBJ1-1; D unresolved. The V gene's germline CDR1 is SGDLS and CDR2 YYNGEE. The length of the CDR3 is 12 residues. Trimming pared 7 bases from V and 4 bases from J, leaving 11 bases between. The CDR3 sequence: CASGARGTEAFF. The CDR3 DNA reads TGTGCCAGCGGTGCACGGGGCACTGAAGCTTTCTTT.

This clonotype has ten or more counts. This chain connects TRBV9 to TRBJ2-2, with a tentative D call TRBD1 (6 bases). The germline V gene has CDR1 SGDLS and CDR2 YYNGEE. The CDR3 extends over 16 amino acids. The V gene lost 4 bases and the J gene lost 3 bases, with 16 bases spanning the gap. The CDR3 is CASSPRTALYTGELFF. In nucleotides, the CDR3 is TGTGCCAGCAGCCCAAGGACAGCCTTATACACCGGGGAGCTGTTTTTT.